This TCR beta chain came from a study of regulatory T cells in long-lasting Graves disease. There are 14 residues in the CDR3. Trimming stripped 3 bases from V and 3 bases from J, with 11 bases between. Germline V gene data show CDR1 as MNHGY and CDR2 as SVAAGI. Whole-study findings and limits: Preferential use of TRBV28, TRBJ1-2 and TRBJ2-5 was seen in persistent disease.

The time point denotes: persistent/refractory GD, antithyroid drugs over 5 years with positive TRAb. PBMC RNA was the source of the TCR library. Concerning this clonotype: Its antigen is unknown.

Building the TCR beta libraries relied on iRepertoire HTBI primers, and CDR3 regions underwent Arm-PCR. TCRdb re-derived calls from the multiplex PCR reads in MiXCR, one entry per CDR3 protein. This table has 700,000 or so distinct CDR3 sequences, roughly 30% appearing once. The chain is built from TRBV6-9 and TRBJ1-2; weak D call: TRBD1 (5 bases). The receptor was isolated from a female donor with Graves disease. The sample in question was peripheral blood mononuclear cells (PBMCs), obtained when the disease was refractory, from a patient treated with antithyroid drugs. The chain's CDR3 is CASSYHRGDYGYTF. DNA of the CDR3: TGTGCCAGCAGTTACCACCGGGGGGACTATGGCTACACCTTC.